The 2 T cell receptor beta chains given below trace back to one sample, sequenced in a study of breast tumors, draining lymph nodes, adjacent tissues. MiXCR was run by TCRdb on the multiplex PCR reads, yielding one entry per CDR3 protein. The data contain approximately 300,000 distinct CDR3 sequences, around 31% of them singletons. Breast cancer patients provided tissue from their axillary draining lymph nodes. Sequencing was carried out using axillary lymph node tissue. Every receptor here comes from a female donor with breast cancer. Some clones in this sample may be carry-over from other donors' samples.

In regard to this clonotype: This clone may be a read error of a much larger clone one base away. The genes are TRBV10-3 and TRBJ1-4; tentative D call: TRBD1 (5 bases). Trimming shortened V by 4 bases and J by 8 bases, and 17 bases separated the two germline ends. This CDR3 has 15 amino acids. Germline V gene lookup returns CDR1 ENHRY and CDR2 SYGVKD. The CDR3 region is CAISGPDIGVEKLFF. In nucleotides, the CDR3 is TGTGCCATCAGTGGCCCGGACATAGGGGTAGAAAAACTGTTTTTT.

Note on this clonotype: Possible read error: a much larger clone is one base away. This chain joins TRBV12-3 or TRBV12-4 and TRBJ2-7; perhaps TRBD1 as D (6 bases). This CDR3 contains 14 residues. V lost 5 bases to trimming and J lost 5 bases, with 16 bases between them. CDR3 nucleotide sequence: TGTGCCAGCAGTCACCAGGGGAGCGTGAACGAGCAGTACTTC. It specifies CASSHQGSVNEQYF.